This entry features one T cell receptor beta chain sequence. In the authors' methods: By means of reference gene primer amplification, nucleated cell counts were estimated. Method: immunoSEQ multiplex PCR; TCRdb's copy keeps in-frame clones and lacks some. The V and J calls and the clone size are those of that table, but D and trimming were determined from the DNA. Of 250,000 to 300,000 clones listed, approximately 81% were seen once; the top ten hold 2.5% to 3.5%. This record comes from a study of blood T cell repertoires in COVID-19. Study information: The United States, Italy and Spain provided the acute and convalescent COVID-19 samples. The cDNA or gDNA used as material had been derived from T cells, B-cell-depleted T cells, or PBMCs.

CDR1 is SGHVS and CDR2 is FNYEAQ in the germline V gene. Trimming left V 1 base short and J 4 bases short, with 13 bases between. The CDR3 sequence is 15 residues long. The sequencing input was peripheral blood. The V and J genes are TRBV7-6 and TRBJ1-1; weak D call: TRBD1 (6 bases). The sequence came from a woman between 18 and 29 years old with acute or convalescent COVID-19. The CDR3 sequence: CASSLGNQGITEAFF. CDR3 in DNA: TGTGCCAGCAGCTTAGGAAATCAGGGGATCACTGAAGCTTTCTTT.